This TCR beta chain was captured in a study of human T cells and chemical hapten exposure. Time point of the sample: patch test 1, 2 weeks after DPC sensitization. As for treatment: therapeutic diphenylcyclopropenone sensitization with weekly scalp DPC. Extraction yielded total RNA from whole blood (unfractionated). TCRdb used MiXCR to reprocess the RACE reads, holding one entry per CDR3 protein. Of about 49,000 distinct CDR3 sequences in the sample, 9.3% were seen once. After removal of 0 bases from V and 2 bases from J, the junction contained 2 bases not matched to a gene. The CDR3 loop spans 14 amino acids. The germline V gene encodes CDR1 SGHRS and CDR2 YFSETQ. This clonotype was seen many times. No antigen is known for it. Whole-study findings and limits: There was no change with DPC sensitization in TCRs above 1 in 1000 frequency. Patch test score was positively correlated with the counts of PT1 expanded TCRs.

The chain has TRBV5-1 and TRBJ2-7; 7 nucleotides align to TRBD2. This TCR was sampled from a woman in her forties or fifties with alopecia areata. Some clones in this sample may be carry-over from other donors' samples. The specimen comprised whole blood, sampled in connection with sensitization to the hapten diphenylcyclopropenone (DPC). The DNA for the CDR3 is TGCGCCAGCAGCTTGGAGGCGGGAGCCTACGAGCAGTACTTC. Protein: CASSLEAGAYEQYF.